The rows below give T cell receptor beta chains drawn from one sample of a study of human T cells and chemical hapten exposure. Each CDR3 protein gets one entry after TCRdb re-called the RACE reads with MiXCR. The repertoire holds approximately 73,000 distinct CDR3 sequences, with about a tenth as singletons. This material consisted of whole blood, taken in connection with sensitization to the hapten diphenylcyclopropenone (DPC). The receptor set was obtained from a woman aged 45-59 years with alopecia areata. Some clones in this sample may be carry-over from other donors' samples. Both conserved end residues are part of each CDR3. A D gene is named only where the DNA matches it firmly. Some rows have no size entry. The others give once, few or many, or a class for an expanded clone.

many	TRBJ1-1	TRBV5-1	NA	TGCGCCAGCAGCTTTGGACGGCCGGGCACTGAAGCTTTCTTT	CASSFGRPGTEAFF
NA	TRBJ2-3	TRBV27	NA	TGTGCCAGCAGTTTATCACGACAGGTCACAGATACGCAGTATTTT	CASSLSRQVTDTQYF
NA	TRBJ2-7	TRBV20-1	NA	TGCAGTGCTAGAGCCCCGGTCGAGAACGAGCAGTACTTC	CSARAPVENEQYF
few	TRBJ2-7	TRBV2	NA	TGTGCCAGCAGATGGGACGGACCTTACGAGCAGTACTTC	CASRWDGPYEQYF
NA	TRBJ2-1	TRBV6-2/TRBV6-3	NA	TGTGCCAGCAGTTACCCCGGGAGCTCCTACAATGAGCAGTTCTTC	CASSYPGSSYNEQFF
NA	TRBJ1-5	TRBV6-2/TRBV6-3	TRBD1	TGTGCCAGCAGAAAACGGACAGGAGGGGGTAGCAATCAGCCCCAGCATTTT	CASRKRTGGGSNQPQHF
NA	TRBJ2-7	TRBV6-1	NA	TGTGCCAGCAGTACCCAGAGACAGGGAGGCAAATACGAGCAGTACTTC	CASSTQRQGGKYEQYF
many	TRBJ2-1	TRBV7-6	NA	TGTGCCAGCAGCTCAACTGCGGGCCCTAAGTTCTTC	CASSSTAGPKFF
few	TRBJ1-1	TRBV30	NA	TGTGCCTGGACCCTCGGTCGGATCAACACTGAAGCTTTCTTT	CAWTLGRINTEAFF
once	TRBJ1-3	TRBV4-1	NA	TGCGCCAGCAGCCCCCCCAGCTCTGGAAACACCATATATTTT	CASSPPSSGNTIYF
NA	TRBJ2-7	TRBV25-1	NA	TGTGCCAGCAGTGATGCCCGCGAGGCCTCCTACGAGCAGTACTTC	CASSDAREASYEQYF
NA	TRBJ2-7	TRBV3-1	TRBD2	TGTGCCAGCAGACTCACTAGCGGGAGTACCCACGAGCAGTACTTC	CASRLTSGSTHEQYF
many	TRBJ2-1	TRBV5-1	NA	TGCGCCAGCAGCTTGGTGGGGGCTTATAATGAGCAGTTCTTC	CASSLVGAYNEQFF
few	TRBJ2-7	TRBV6-2/TRBV6-3	NA	TGTGCCAGCAGGCCTTCAGCGGGCTCCTACGAGCAGTACTTC	CASRPSAGSYEQYF
NA	TRBJ2-6	TRBV27	NA	TGTGCCAGCAGTTTTCGTATCTCTGGGGCCAACGTCCTGACTTTC	CASSFRISGANVLTF
NA	TRBJ2-4	TRBV12-3/TRBV12-4	TRBD2	TGTGCCAGCAGACCAACTAGCGGGTTAGCCAAAAACATTCAGTACTTC	CASRPTSGLAKNIQYF
few	TRBJ1-4	TRBV18	NA	TGTGCCAGCTTAATGGACAGATCTAATGAAAAACTGTTTTTT	CASLMDRSNEKLFF
few	TRBJ1-1	TRBV29-1	TRBD1	TGCAGCGTAGCCCCTTTTGGGACAGGGCACACTGAAGCTTTCTTT	CSVAPFGTGHTEAFF
NA	TRBJ1-1	TRBV11-2	NA	TGTGCCAGCAGCCCGGGCGGGATCCGCGACACTGAAGCTTTCTTT	CASSPGGIRDTEAFF
many	TRBJ1-1	TRBV5-1	NA	TGCGCCAGCACCCGAGGCGGGGGCGACACTGAAGCTTTCTTT	CASTRGGGDTEAFF
NA	TRBJ1-2	TRBV27	NA	TGTGCCGGCAGTTTATCGCCAGGGGCTAACTATGGCTACACCTTC	CAGSLSPGANYGYTF
few	TRBJ2-7	TRBV5-1	NA	TGCGCCAGCAGCTTGGACCGAGCGCCGGGTGAGCAGTACTTC	CASSLDRAPGEQYF
few	TRBJ1-5	TRBV12-3/TRBV12-4	NA	TGTGCCAGCAGTTTAGGCCAGTCCAATCAGCCCCAGCATTTT	CASSLGQSNQPQHF
few	TRBJ2-5	TRBV3-1	NA	TGTGCCAGCAGCCAAGGACTTATGGAGACCCAGTACTTC	CASSQGLMETQYF
NA	TRBJ2-6	TRBV2	NA	TGTGCCAGCAGGTATGCACGGACTGGGGCCAACGTCCTGACTTTC	CASRYARTGANVLTF
NA	TRBJ1-2	TRBV29-1	TRBD1	TGCAGCGTCGACAGGGCAAATGGCTACACCTTC	CSVDRANGYTF
many	TRBJ2-7	TRBV5-6	NA	TGTGCCAGCACCCCTTGGGGCCCACCCCGGGAGCAGTACTTC	CASTPWGPPREQYF
NA	TRBJ2-1	TRBV9	NA	TGTGCCAGCAGCGTCATGGATGAGCAGTTCTTC	CASSVMDEQFF
many	TRBJ1-5	TRBV6-5	NA	TGTGCCAGCAGTTTGGTTCCCGGGAGACAGTCCCAGCATTTT	CASSLVPGRQSQHF
NA	TRBJ2-3	TRBV27	TRBD2	TGTGCCAGCAGTTTCTCTGAGACTAGCGGGTACACAGATACGCAGTATTTT	CASSFSETSGYTDTQYF
few	TRBJ1-3	TRBV28	TRBD1	TGTGCCAGCAGTTCCCCGACAGGGCCTGGAAACACCATATATTTT	CASSSPTGPGNTIYF
few	TRBJ2-5	TRBV29-1	NA	TGCAGCGTTGAGACCAAGGCGCGGGAGACCCAGTACTTC	CSVETKARETQYF